A selection of T cell receptor beta chains follows, all from one sample in a study of blood T cells in healthy people across ages. One entry per CDR3 protein, called by TCRdb with MiXCR from the 5' RACE reads. The sample yields almost 1 million distinct CDR3 sequences, roughly 51% seen once. Sequenced: blood. The receptor source for this set is a woman aged 60 to 75 in good health. Both conserved end residues are part of each CDR3. A D gene is named only where the DNA matches it firmly. Size is stated for part of the rows, as once, few or many counts, or as a class when the clone is expanded.

>few|TRBV4-1|.|TRBJ2-7
TGCGCCAGCAGCCAGCCCCGACAGCGTCCCTACGAGCAGTACTTC
CASSQPRQRPYEQYF
>.|TRBV28|.|TRBJ2-7
TGTGCCAGCCTACCCCGGGAGCTAGCCTACGAGCAGTACTTC
CASLPRELAYEQYF
>few|TRBV4-1|.|TRBJ2-5
TGCGCCAGCAGCCAAGGCTGGGTGGGACAAGAGACCCAGTACTTC
CASSQGWVGQETQYF
>.|TRBV7-8|TRBD2|TRBJ2-3
TGTACCAGCAGCTTAGGGACTAGCGGGAGTACAGATACGCAGTATTTT
CTSSLGTSGSTDTQYF
>few|TRBV12-3/TRBV12-4|.|TRBJ1-2
TGTGCCAGCACCACGGACAACTTGTATGGCTACACCTTC
CASTTDNLYGYTF
>.|TRBV20-1|.|TRBJ1-2
TGCAGCGCTAAGATAGGAACTAACTATGGCTACACCTTC
CSAKIGTNYGYTF
>.|TRBV6-2/TRBV6-3|.|TRBJ2-5
TGTGCCACGTTTCAGGGGACGGGGACCCAGTACTTC
CATFQGTGTQYF
>.|TRBV20-1|.|TRBJ2-5
TGCAGTGCTAGAGCAAGGGCCACTAGCCGGCAGACCCAGTACTTC
CSARARATSRQTQYF
>.|TRBV7-9|TRBD2|TRBJ2-7
TGTGCCAGCACCAATCTAGCGGGAGGTTTATCCCATGAGCAGTACTTC
CASTNLAGGLSHEQYF
>once|TRBV29-1|.|TRBJ2-7
TGCAGCGTTGAAACTTATTACAATGAGCAGTACTTC
CSVETYYNEQYF
>many|TRBV10-3|TRBD1|TRBJ2-7
TGTGCCATCAGTGAGTGGGGGACAGAGGTTGGTGAGCAGTACTTC
CAISEWGTEVGEQYF
>.|TRBV11-2|TRBD2|TRBJ2-1
TGTGCCAGCAGCTTTTTCCCTAGCGGGAGGCCACAGAGCTCCTACAATGAGCAGTTCTTC
CASSFFPSGRPQSSYNEQFF
>.|TRBV10-3|.|TRBJ1-2
TGTGCCATCTACGAACCGCATAACTATGGCTACACCTTC
CAIYEPHNYGYTF